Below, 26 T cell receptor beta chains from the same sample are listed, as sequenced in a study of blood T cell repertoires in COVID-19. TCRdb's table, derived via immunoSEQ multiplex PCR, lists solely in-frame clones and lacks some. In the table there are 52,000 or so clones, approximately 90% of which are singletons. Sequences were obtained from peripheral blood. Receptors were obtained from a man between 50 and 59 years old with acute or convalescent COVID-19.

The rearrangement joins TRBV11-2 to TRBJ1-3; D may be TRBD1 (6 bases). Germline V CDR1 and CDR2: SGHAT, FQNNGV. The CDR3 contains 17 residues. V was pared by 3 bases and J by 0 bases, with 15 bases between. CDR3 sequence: CASSFPTGTSSGNTIYF. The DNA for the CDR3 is TGTGCCAGCAGCTTTCCGACAGGCACTTCCTCTGGAAACACCATATATTTT.

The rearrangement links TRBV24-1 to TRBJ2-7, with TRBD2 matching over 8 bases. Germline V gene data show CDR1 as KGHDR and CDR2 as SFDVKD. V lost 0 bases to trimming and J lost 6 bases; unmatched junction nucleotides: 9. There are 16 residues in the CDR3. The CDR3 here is CATSDLPSAGDFEQYF. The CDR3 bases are TGTGCCACCAGTGATTTGCCATCAGCGGGAGATTTCGAGCAGTACTTC.

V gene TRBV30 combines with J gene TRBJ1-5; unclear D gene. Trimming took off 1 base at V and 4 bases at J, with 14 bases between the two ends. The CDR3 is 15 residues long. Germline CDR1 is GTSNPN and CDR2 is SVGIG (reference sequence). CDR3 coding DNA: TGTGCCTGGAGTGACGGGAGTAGGGCTAATCAGCCCCAGCATTTT. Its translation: CAWSDGSRANQPQHF.

In nucleotides, the CDR3 is TGTGCCAGCTCAGAGACAGGGAGCCACTATGGCTACACCTTC. Residues: CASSETGSHYGYTF. This rearrangement joins TRBV18 to TRBJ1-2; TRBD1 matches 7 bases. The CDR3 consists of 14 residues. Germline V gene sequence: CDR1 KGHSH, CDR2 LQKENI. With V trimmed by 5 bases and J by 3 bases, 6 bases remained unmatched.

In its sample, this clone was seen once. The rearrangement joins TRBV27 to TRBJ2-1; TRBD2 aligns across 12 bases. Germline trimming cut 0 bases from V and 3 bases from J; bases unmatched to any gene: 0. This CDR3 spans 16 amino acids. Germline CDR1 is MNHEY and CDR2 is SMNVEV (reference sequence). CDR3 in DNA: TGTGCCAGCAGTTTATCGGGACTAGCGGGCTACAATGAGCAGTTCTTC. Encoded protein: CASSLSGLAGYNEQFF.

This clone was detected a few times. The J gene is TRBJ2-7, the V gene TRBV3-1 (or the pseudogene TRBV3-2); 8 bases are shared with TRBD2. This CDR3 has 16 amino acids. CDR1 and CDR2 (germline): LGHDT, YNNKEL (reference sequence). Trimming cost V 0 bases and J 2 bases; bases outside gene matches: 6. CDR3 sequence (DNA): TGTGCCAGCAGCCAAGAGCCAGCCGGGAGGGCCTACGAGCAGTACTTC. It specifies CASSQEPAGRAYEQYF.

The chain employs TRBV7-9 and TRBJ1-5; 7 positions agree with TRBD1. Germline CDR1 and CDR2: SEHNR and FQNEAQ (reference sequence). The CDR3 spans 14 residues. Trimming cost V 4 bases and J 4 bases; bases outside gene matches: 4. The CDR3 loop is CASSSEGANQPQHF. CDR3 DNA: TGTGCCAGCAGCTCTGAGGGGGCTAATCAGCCCCAGCATTTT. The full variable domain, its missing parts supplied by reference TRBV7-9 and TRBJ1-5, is DTGVSQNPRHKITKRGQNVTFRCDPISEHNRLYWYRQTLGQGPEFLTYFQNEAQLEKSRLLSDRFSAERPKGSFSTLEIQRTEQGDSAMYLCASSSEGANQPQHFGDGTRLSIL.

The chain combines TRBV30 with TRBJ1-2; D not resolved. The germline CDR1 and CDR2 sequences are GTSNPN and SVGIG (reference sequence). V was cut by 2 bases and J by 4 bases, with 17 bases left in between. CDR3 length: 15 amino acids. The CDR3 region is CAWSPQKSYGYGYTF. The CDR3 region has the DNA TGTGCCTGGAGTCCGCAAAAGAGTTACGGCTATGGCTACACCTTC.

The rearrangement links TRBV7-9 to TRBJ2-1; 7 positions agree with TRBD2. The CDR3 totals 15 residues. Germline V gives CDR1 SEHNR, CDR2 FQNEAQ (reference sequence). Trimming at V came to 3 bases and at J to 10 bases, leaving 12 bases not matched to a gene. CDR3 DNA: TGTGCCAGCAGCTTTCAGGCGGGAGAATCCCCCGAGCAGTTCTTC. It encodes CASSFQAGESPEQFF.

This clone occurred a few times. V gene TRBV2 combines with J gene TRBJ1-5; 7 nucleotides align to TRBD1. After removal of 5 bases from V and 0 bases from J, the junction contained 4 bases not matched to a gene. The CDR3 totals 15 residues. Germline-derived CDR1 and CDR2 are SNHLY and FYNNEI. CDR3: CASSTGAISNQPQHF. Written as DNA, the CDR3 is TGTGCCAGCAGTACAGGGGCGATTAGCAATCAGCCCCAGCATTTT. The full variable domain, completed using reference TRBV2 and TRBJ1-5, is EPEVTQTPSHQVTQMGQEVILRCVPISNHLYFYWYRQILGQKVEFLVSFYNNEISEKSEIFDDQFSVERPDGSNFTLKIRSTKLEDSAMYFCASSTGAISNQPQHFGDGTRLSIL.

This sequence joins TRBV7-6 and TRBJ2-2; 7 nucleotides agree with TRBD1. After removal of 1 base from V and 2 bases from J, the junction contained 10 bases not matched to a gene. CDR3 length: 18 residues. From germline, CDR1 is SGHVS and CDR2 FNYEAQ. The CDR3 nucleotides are TGTGCCAGCAGCTTAGGGGCTCCGGGACAGTACAACACCGGGGAGCTGTTTTTT. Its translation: CASSLGAPGQYNTGELFF.

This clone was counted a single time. CDR3 region: CASSSPQGHMNTEAFF. DNA of the CDR3: TGCGCCAGCAGCTCACCCCAGGGGCACATGAACACTGAAGCTTTCTTT. V and J are TRBV5-1 and TRBJ1-1; tentative D call: TRBD1 (6 bases). Looked up from germline, CDR1 is SGHRS and CDR2 is YFSETQ. The CDR3 totals 16 residues. The V end lost 3 bases, the J end lost 0 bases, and 15 bases lay between the germline ends. The full variable domain, completed using reference TRBV5-1 and TRBJ1-1, is KAGVTQTPRYLIKTRGQQVTLSCSPISGHRSVSWYQQTPGQGLQFLFEYFSETQRNKGNFPGRFSGRQFSNSRSEMNVSTLELGDSALYLCASSSPQGHMNTEAFFGQGTRLTVV.

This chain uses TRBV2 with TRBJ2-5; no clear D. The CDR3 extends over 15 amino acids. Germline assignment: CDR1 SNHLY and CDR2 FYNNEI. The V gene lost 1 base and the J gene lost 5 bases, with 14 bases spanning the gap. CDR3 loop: CASSEGQWSDETQYF. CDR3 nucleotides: TGTGCCAGCAGTGAAGGGCAATGGAGCGACGAGACCCAGTACTTC.

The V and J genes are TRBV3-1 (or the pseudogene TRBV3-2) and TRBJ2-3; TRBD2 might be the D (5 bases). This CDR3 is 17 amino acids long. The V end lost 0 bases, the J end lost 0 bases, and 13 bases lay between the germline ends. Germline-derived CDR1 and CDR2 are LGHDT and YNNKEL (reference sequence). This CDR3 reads CASSQDPRAASTDTQYF. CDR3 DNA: TGTGCCAGCAGCCAAGATCCAAGAGCGGCTAGCACAGATACGCAGTATTTT.

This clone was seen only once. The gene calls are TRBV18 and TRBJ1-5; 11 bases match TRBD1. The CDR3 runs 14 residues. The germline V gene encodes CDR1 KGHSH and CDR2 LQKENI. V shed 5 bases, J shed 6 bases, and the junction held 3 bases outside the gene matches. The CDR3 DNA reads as TGTGCCAGCTCAGCAGGACAGGGGGCTCAGCCCCAGCATTTT. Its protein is CASSAGQGAQPQHF.

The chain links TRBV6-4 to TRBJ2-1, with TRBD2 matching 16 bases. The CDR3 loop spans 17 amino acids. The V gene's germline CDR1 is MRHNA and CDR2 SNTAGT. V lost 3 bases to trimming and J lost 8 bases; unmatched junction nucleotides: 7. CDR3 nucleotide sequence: TGTGCCAGCAGTGAATTGGGACTAGCGGGAGGGCCAGATGAGCAGTTCTTC. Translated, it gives CASSELGLAGGPDEQFF.

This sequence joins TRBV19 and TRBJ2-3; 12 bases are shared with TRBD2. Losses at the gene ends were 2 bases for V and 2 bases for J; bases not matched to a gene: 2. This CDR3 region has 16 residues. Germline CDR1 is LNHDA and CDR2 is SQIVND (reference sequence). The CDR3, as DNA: TGTGCCAGTAGTATAAGGACTAGCGGGGTCACAGATACGCAGTATTTT. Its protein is CASSIRTSGVTDTQYF. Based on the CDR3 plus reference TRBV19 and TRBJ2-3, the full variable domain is DGGITQSPKYLFRKEGQNVTLSCEQNLNHDAMYWYRQDPGQGLRLIYYSQIVNDFQKGDIAEGYSVSREKKESFPLTVTSAQKNPTAFYLCASSIRTSGVTDTQYFGPGTRLTVL.

The CDR3 DNA follows: TGTGCCAGCAGCCCACCGGTCCACTACGAGCAGTACTTC. It codes for CASSPPVHYEQYF. V usage is TRBV7-9 and J usage is TRBJ2-7; no clear D. Trimming took off 5 bases at V and 3 bases at J, with 11 bases between the two ends. The CDR3 has 13 residues. From germline, CDR1 is SEHNR and CDR2 FQNEAQ (reference sequence).

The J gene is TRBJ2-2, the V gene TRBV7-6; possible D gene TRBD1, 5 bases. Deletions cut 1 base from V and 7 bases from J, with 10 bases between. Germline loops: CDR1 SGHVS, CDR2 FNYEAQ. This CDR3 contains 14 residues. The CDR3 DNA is TGTGCCAGCAGCTTAGGGGGCAGCAACGGGGAGCTGTTTTTT. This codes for CASSLGGSNGELFF.

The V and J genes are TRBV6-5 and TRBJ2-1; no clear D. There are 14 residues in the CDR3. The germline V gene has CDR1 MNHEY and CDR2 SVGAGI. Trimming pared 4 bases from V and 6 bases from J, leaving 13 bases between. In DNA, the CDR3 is TGTGCCAGCAGTTCCCCTAGGCCCCCCAATGAGCAGTTCTTC. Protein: CASSSPRPPNEQFF.

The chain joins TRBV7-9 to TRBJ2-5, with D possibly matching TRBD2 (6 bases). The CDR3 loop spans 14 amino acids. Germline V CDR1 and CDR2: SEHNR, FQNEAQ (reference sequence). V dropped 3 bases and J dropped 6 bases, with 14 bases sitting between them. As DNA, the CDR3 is TGTGCCAGCAGCTTCGGGACTGACAAACAGACCCAGTACTTC. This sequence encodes CASSFGTDKQTQYF.

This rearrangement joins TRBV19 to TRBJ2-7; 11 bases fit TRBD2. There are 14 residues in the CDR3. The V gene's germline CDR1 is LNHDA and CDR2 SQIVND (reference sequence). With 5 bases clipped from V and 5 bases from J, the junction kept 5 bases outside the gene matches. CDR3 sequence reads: CASSLTSGTNEQYF. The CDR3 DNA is TGTGCCAGTAGTCTGACTAGCGGGACCAACGAGCAGTACTTC.

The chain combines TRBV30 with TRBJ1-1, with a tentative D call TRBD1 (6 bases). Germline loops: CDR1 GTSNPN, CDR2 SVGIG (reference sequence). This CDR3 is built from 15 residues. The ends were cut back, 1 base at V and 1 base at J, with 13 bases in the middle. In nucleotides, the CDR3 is TGTGCCTGGAGTGCCCGTCGAGGGGGGAACACTGAAGCTTTCTTT. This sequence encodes CAWSARRGGNTEAFF.

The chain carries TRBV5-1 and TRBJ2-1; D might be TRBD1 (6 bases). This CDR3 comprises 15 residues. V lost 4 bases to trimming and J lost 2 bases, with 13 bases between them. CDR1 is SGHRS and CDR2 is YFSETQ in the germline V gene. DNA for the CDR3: TGCGCCAGCAGCACGGACAGCACGACCTACAATGAGCAGTTCTTC. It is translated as CASSTDSTTYNEQFF. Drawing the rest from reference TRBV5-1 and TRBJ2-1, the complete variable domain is KAGVTQTPRYLIKTRGQQVTLSCSPISGHRSVSWYQQTPGQGLQFLFEYFSETQRNKGNFPGRFSGRQFSNSRSEMNVSTLELGDSALYLCASSTDSTTYNEQFFGPGTRLTVL.

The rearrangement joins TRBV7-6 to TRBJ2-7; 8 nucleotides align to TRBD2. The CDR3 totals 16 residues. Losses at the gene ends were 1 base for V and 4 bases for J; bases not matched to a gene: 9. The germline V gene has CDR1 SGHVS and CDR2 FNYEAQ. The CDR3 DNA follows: TGTGCCAGCAGCTTAGGTGGAGCGGGAGATCCATACGAGCAGTACTTC. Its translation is CASSLGGAGDPYEQYF.

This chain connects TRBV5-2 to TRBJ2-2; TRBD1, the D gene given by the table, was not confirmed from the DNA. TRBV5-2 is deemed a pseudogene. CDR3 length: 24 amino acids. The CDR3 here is CASNTGRGIGDGQPTSANTGELFF. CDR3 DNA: TGTGCCAGCAACACGGGCAGGGGGATCGGGGACGGGCAACCTACTTCTGCGAACACCGGGGAGCTGTTTTTT.